This TCR beta chain was captured in a study of cytomegalovirus exposure and HLA in healthy donors. On the study more broadly: An early data release held some 85 million unique TCRs from HLA-typed donors.

General study points: The records held CMV serostatus as the only immune exposure information. The HLA-A and HLA-B alleles of most subjects were reportedly predicted accurately from TCR beta sequences.

Details on this clone: Antigen specificity is unknown.

Deletions cut 8 bases from V and 9 bases from J, with 14 bases between. Germline CDR1 is MDHEN and CDR2 is SYDVKM. CDR3 length equals 12 residues. The PCR contained 60 Vbeta and 13 Jbeta primers. Source study methods: Later, some 75 million unique TCR beta chains were counted in an analysis, and some 9.9 million of them were shared. Data came from immunoSEQ multiplex PCR; TCRdb stores just in-frame clones and leaves some out. V and J calls and clone size are copied from that table; D and trimming were computed from the DNA. The sample comprises about 140,000 clones, over 75% of which are singletons, and roughly 2.2% rests with the top ten.

The chain recombines TRBV28 with TRBJ2-1; possibly TRBD2 for D (5 bases). What was sequenced was PBMCs. The receptor comes from a man between 25 and 39 years old in good health and CMV-seronegative. CDR3: CASGSSWVEQFF. The DNA of the CDR3 is TGTGCCAGCGGGAGTAGTTGGGTTGAGCAGTTCTTC.